This TCR beta chain is drawn from a study of cytomegalovirus exposure and HLA in healthy donors. Study information: HLA-typed donors were the source of approximately 80 million unique TCRs, which an early data release held.

Comments on this clone: Its target is not known.

Study observations and caveats: Available immune exposure information was restricted to CMV serostatus only. Trimming of TCR beta V- and J-genes showed a link, identified in a later analysis, to a missense DCLRE1C variant.

Use of 60 Vbeta and 13 Jbeta primers characterized the PCR. Sequencing was performed with immunoSEQ multiplex PCR; in TCRdb, only in-frame clones are kept and a portion is missing. The data show about 150,000 clones, with around 77% seen just once and under 1.5% held by the top ten. Germline V gene lookup returns CDR1 SGHDT and CDR2 YYEEEE. The CDR3 sequence is 17 residues long. J lost 2 bases, V lost 3 bases, and 7 bases had no gene match. The rearrangement links TRBV5-6 to TRBJ2-1, with 11 bases aligning to TRBD1. The clonotype was recovered from a young woman in good health and CMV-seronegative. Sequencing was done on a sample of PBMCs. The CDR3 DNA reads as TGTGCCAGCAGCTCCATTAGGGACAGGGGGACCTACAATGAGCAGTTCTTC. Amino acids: CASSSIRDRGTYNEQFF. Filled out from reference TRBV5-6 and TRBJ2-1, the complete variable domain reads DAGVTQSPTHLIKTRGQQVTLRCSPKSGHDTVSWYQQALGQGPQFIFQYYEEEERQRGNFPDRFSGHQFPNYSSELNVNALLLGDSALYLCASSSIRDRGTYNEQFFGPGTRLTVL.